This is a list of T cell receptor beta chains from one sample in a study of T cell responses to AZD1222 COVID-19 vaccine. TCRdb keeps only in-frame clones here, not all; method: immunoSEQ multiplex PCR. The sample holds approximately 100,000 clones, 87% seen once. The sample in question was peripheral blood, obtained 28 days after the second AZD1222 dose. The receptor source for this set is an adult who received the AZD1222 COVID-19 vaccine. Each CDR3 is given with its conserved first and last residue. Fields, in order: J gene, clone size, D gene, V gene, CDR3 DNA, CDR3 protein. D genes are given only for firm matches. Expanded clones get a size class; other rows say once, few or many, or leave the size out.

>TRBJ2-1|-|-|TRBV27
TGTGCCAGCTCCAGGGGACTACTCAATGAGCAGTTCTTC
CASSRGLLNEQFF
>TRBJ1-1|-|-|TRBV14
TGTGCCAGCAGCTACCCGGGTTCCGCTGTGGCTTTCTTT
CASSYPGSAVAFF
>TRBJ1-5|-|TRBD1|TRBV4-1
TGCGCCAGCAGCCCGCTTACAGGGGGTGGTCAGCCCCAGCATTTT
CASSPLTGGGQPQHF
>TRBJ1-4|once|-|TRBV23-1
TGCGCCAGCAGTCACCGCCGGCGGAGGGTTCCTAATGAAAAACTGTTTTTT
CASSHRRRRVPNEKLFF
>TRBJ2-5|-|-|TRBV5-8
TGTGCCAGCAGCTTGGAAACAGGGGAGACCCAGTACTTC
CASSLETGETQYF
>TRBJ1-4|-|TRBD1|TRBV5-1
TGCGCCAGCAACATAGCCGGGACAGCGGATGAAAAACTGTTTTTT
CASNIAGTADEKLFF
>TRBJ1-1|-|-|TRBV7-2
TGTGCCGGCGGGGAGTTCACTGAAGCTTTCTTT
CAGGEFTEAFF
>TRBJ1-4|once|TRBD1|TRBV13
TGTGCCAGCAGCTCCATAGTCACCGGGACAGGCAGAGAAAAACTGTTTTTT
CASSSIVTGTGREKLFF
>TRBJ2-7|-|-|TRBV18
TGTGCCAGCTCGCCTCGGACACCTTCCTACGAGCAGTACTTC
CASSPRTPSYEQYF
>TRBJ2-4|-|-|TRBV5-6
TGTGCCAGCAGCTTGGGAGCTGCGGGCAAAAACATTCAGTACTTC
CASSLGAAGKNIQYF
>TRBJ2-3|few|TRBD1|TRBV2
TGTGCCAGCAGTGACGCAACAGGGGGGCTAGATACGCAGTATTTT
CASSDATGGLDTQYF
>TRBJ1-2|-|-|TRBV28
TGTGCCAGCAGTTTCTTACAGGGTAATGGCTACACCTTC
CASSFLQGNGYTF
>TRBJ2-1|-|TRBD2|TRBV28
TGTGCCAGCAGAATCGCTAGCGGGCGCTACAATGAGCAGTTCTTC
CASRIASGRYNEQFF
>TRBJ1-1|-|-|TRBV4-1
TGCGCCAGCAGCCAAGACAGGGGTCTCTTCCTTGGAGCTTTCTTT
CASSQDRGLFLGAFF
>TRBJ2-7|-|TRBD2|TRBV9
TGTGCCAGCAGCGTAGGTGCTAGCGGGAACTCCTACGAGCAGTACTTC
CASSVGASGNSYEQYF
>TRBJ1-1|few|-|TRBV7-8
TGTGCCAGCAGCCCTGTAGGAAGCCCCAACACTGAAGCTTTCTTT
CASSPVGSPNTEAFF
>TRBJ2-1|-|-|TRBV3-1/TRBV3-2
TGTGCCAGCAGCCTAGCAACCCCTGGGACGACGTACAATGAGCAGTTCTTC
CASSLATPGTTYNEQFF
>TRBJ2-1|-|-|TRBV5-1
TGCGCCAGCAGCTTGAATTCAGGGGGGCAGGCGAATGAGCAGTTCTTC
CASSLNSGGQANEQFF
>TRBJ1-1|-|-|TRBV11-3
TGTGCCAGCAGCTTAGATGGGACGAACACTGAAGCTTTCTTT
CASSLDGTNTEAFF
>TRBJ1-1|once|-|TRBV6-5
TGTGCCAGCAGTTACGAGGGACGGAACACTGAAGCTTTCTTT
CASSYEGRNTEAFF
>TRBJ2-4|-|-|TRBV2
TGTGCCAGCAGTGAAGCCAAAAACATTCAGTACTTC
CASSEAKNIQYF
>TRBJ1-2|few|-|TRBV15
TGTGCCACCAGCAGCCGGGACGGTGACTATGGCTACACCTTC
CATSSRDGDYGYTF
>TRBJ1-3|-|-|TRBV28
TGTGCCAGCAAAGGGGCAGGGGCCCTCAGCTCTGGAAACACCATATATTTT
CASKGAGALSSGNTIYF
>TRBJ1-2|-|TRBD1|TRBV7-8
TGTGCCAGCAGCCTAGGAGGACAGGCGATGTGGGGCTACACCTTC
CASSLGGQAMWGYTF
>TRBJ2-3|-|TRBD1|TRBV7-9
TGTGCCAGCAGGACGACAGGGGTAAGAAGAACAGATACGCAGTATTTT
CASRTTGVRRTDTQYF
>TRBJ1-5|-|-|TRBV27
TGTGCCAGCAGTTCCGGGGCAGGGAATAGCAATCAGCCCCAGCATTTT
CASSSGAGNSNQPQHF
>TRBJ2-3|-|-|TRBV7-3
TGTGCCAGCAGCTTAACAGGGGGCACAGATACGCAGTATTTT
CASSLTGGTDTQYF
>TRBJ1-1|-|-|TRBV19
TGTGCCAGTGGAAAGGGGCTCGTGAACACTGAAGCTTTCTTT
CASGKGLVNTEAFF
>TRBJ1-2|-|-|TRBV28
TGTGCCAGCAGTTTAGCCGCCCGGTTCCGGGGCTATGGCTACACCTTC
CASSLAARFRGYGYTF
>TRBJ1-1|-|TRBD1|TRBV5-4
TGTGCCAGCAGCAAGGGACAGCAGAACACTGAAGCTTTCTTT
CASSKGQQNTEAFF
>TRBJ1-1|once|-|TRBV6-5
TGTGCCAGCAGTTATCTGGCCGGGACAATAAACACTGAAGCTTTCTTT
CASSYLAGTINTEAFF
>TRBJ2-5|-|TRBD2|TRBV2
TGTGCCAGCAGTGAGTTGACTAGCGGGGAGGGAGAGACCCAGTACTTC
CASSELTSGEGETQYF
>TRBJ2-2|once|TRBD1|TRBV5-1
TGCGCCAGCAGCTTCCGACAGGGGGCATCTAACACCGGGGAGCTGTTTTTT
CASSFRQGASNTGELFF
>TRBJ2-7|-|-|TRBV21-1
TGTGCCAGCAGCAGAGGGACTAGCGAATCCTACGAGCAGTACTTC
CASSRGTSESYEQYF
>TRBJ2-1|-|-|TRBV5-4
TGTGCCAGCAGCTTGGCCCGCAGGGGAGGCAATGAGCAGTTCTTC
CASSLARRGGNEQFF
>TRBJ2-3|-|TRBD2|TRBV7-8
TGTGCCAGCAGCTTAACCCTGGGACTAGCGGGAGGGGATACGCAGTATTTT
CASSLTLGLAGGDTQYF
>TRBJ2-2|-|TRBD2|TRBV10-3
TGTGCCATCAGGCTGACTAGCGGGAGGGCCATGGACACCGGGGAGCTGTTTTTT
CAIRLTSGRAMDTGELFF
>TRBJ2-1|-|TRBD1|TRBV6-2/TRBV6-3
TGTGCCAGCAGTTACTCTGGGACAGGGCTGTTCTTC
CASSYSGTGLFF
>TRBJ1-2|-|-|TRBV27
TGTGCCAGCAGGGTGGGGGACTATGGCTACACCTTC
CASRVGDYGYTF
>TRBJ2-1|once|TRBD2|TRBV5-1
TGCGCCAGCAGCTTGGAGGCTAGCGGGAGATTAAAGGAGCAGTTCTTC
CASSLEASGRLKEQFF
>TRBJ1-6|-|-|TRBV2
TGTGCCAGCAGTGAACGGTCAGGGTTTAGTTATTCACCCCTCCACTTT
CASSERSGFSYSPLHF
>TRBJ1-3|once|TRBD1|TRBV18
TGTGCCAGCTCACCCCGGGACAGGGCGGGTGACACCATATATTTT
CASSPRDRAGDTIYF
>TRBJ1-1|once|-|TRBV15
TGTGCCACCAGCAGAGAGTGGACAGAGGAAGCTTTCTTT
CATSREWTEEAFF
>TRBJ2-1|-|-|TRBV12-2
TGTGCAAGTCGCTTAGCGCTAAAGCAGAATGAGCAGTTCTTC
CASRLALKQNEQFF
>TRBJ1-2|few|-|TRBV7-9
TGTGCCAGCAGCTCGAACAGTGATGGCTACACCTTC
CASSSNSDGYTF
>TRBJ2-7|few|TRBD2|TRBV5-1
TGCGCCAGCAGGATACCCGGGACTAGCGACTACGAGCAGTACTTC
CASRIPGTSDYEQYF
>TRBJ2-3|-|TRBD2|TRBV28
TGTGCCAGCAGTTTAATGGCTAGCGGGGCTACAGATACGCAGTATTTT
CASSLMASGATDTQYF